This TCR beta chain appears in the sequencing data of a study of regulatory T cells in long-lasting Graves disease. Trimming at V came to 5 bases and at J to 7 bases, leaving 4 bases not matched to a gene. Germline lookup yields CDR1 MDHEN and CDR2 SYDVKM. The CDR3 length is 12 residues. Notes on the study in general: Persistent Graves' cases showed lower TCR diversity than newly diagnosed cases.

Comments on this clonotype: No antigen is known for it.

As to time point: newly diagnosed GD, antithyroid drugs for less than 3 months. PBMCs were the source of the RNA used for TCR sequencing. Construction of the TCR beta libraries employed iRepertoire HTBI primers in conjunction with Arm-PCR of CDR3 regions. TCRdb reanalysed the multiplex PCR reads using MiXCR and keeps one entry per CDR3 protein. The sample contains around 320,000 distinct CDR3 sequences, about a sixth of which appear only once. These data were also reused for a study on T cells in Graves' hyperthyroidism and ophthalmopathy. From that study: Thyroid ultrasound and orbital computed tomography, with clinical symptoms and serum thyroxine and TRAb, informed diagnoses. Ophthalmopathy cases were set apart from stable hyperthyroidism by a 13 V-J model.

The sequences come from peripheral blood mononuclear cells (PBMCs), collected at new diagnosis, from a patient treated with antithyroid drugs. The rearrangement uses TRBV28 and TRBJ2-7, with 8 bases lining up with TRBD2. This clonotype originated in a man aged 40-49 years with Graves disease. CDR3 region: CASSGIAGEQYF. The CDR3 DNA reads TGTGCCAGCAGTGGGATAGCGGGGGAGCAGTACTTC. Filled out from reference TRBV28 and TRBJ2-7, the complete variable domain reads DVKVTQSSRYLVKRTGEKVFLECVQDMDHENMFWYRQDPGLGLRLIYFSYDVKMKEKGDIPEGYSVSREKKERFSLILESASTNQTSMYLCASSGIAGEQYFGPGTRLTVT.